This TCR beta chain stems from a study of cytomegalovirus exposure and HLA in healthy donors. Study-level results: A prior analysis recorded that most TCR beta V segments were productive about 87% or about 30% of the time. The study labeled approximately 150 TCR beta chains cytomegalovirus-associated.

PCR involved 60 Vbeta and 13 Jbeta primers. Profiled with immunoSEQ multiplex PCR; TCRdb holds only in-frame clones, not every one. Altogether around 63,000 clones are present, about 82% being singletons, with the ten largest covering just under 3%. The CDR3 covers 14 residues. V shed 7 bases, J shed 5 bases, and the junction held 5 bases outside the gene matches. CDR1 and CDR2 from the germline V gene are SNHLY and FYNNEI. Concerning this clone itself: As yet, its antigen is unknown.

This clonotype was obtained from a woman between 25 and 40 years old in good health and CMV-seronegative. Input material: PBMCs. The V gene is TRBV2, the J gene TRBJ1-5, with 10 positions matching TRBD1. The chain's CDR3 is CASTTGGRHQPQHF. CDR3 bases: TGTGCCAGCACGACAGGGGGCCGGCATCAGCCCCAGCATTTT.